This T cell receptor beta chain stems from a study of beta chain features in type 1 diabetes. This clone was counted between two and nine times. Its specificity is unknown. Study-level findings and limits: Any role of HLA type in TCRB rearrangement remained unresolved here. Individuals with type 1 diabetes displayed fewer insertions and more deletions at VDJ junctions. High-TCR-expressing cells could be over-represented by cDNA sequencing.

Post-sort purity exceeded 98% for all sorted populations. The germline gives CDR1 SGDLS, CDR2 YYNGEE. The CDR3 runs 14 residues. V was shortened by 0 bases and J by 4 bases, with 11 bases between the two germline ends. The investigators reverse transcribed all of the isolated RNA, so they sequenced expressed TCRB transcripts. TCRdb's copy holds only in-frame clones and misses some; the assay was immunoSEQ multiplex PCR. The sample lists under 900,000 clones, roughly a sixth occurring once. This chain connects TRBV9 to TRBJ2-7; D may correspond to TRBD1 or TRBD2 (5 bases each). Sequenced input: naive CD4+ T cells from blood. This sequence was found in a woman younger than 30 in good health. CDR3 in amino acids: CASSVDLGTYEQYF. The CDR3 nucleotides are TGTGCCAGCAGCGTAGATCTCGGGACGTACGAGCAGTACTTC.